The text below deals with one T cell receptor beta chain. This entry is derived from a study of CD8 T cells in ankylosing spondylitis. TCRdb passed the 5' RACE reads through MiXCR, listing each CDR3 protein once. The data contain fewer than 200,000 distinct CDR3 sequences, 18% of them singletons. The CDR3 runs 17 residues. V was clipped by 0 bases and J by 6 bases; unmatched bases: 7. Germline CDR1 and CDR2: MDHEN and SYDVKM. Source material: blood, either unsorted or a sorted T cell fraction (not recorded which). The sequence was obtained from a male donor with ankylosing spondylitis or in good health (not recorded which). The chain couples TRBV28 to TRBJ2-2, with 10 bases aligning to TRBD2. The CDR3: CASSLWSGTSDSGELFF. Here the CDR3 DNA reads TGTGCCAGCAGTTTATGGTCCGGGACTAGCGATTCCGGGGAGCTGTTTTTT.